Below are 9 T cell receptor beta chains sequenced from a single sample in a study of T cells after yellow fever vaccination. Via MiXCR, TCRdb re-called the 5' RACE reads, giving one row per CDR3 protein. Of about 320,000 distinct CDR3 sequences listed, around 6.8% were seen once; the top ten hold roughly a sixth. The sequencing here drew on PBMCs, taken approximately 40 days after the first yellow fever vaccination. These TCRs come from a man younger than 35 who received the YFV17D yellow fever vaccine.

This clonotype occurred a few times. The chain links TRBV29-1 to TRBJ2-2; 7 nucleotides match TRBD1. The CDR3 spans 14 residues. Per germline, CDR1 SQVTM and CDR2 ANQGSEA. J was trimmed by 4 bases and V by 5 bases; bases with no gene match: 7. CDR3 sequence: CSVSGTAFTGELFF. In DNA, the CDR3 is TGCAGCGTTTCCGGGACAGCTTTCACCGGGGAGCTGTTTTTT.

This sequence joins TRBV20-1 and TRBJ2-5; the D is unclear. This CDR3 is 12 amino acids long. CDR1 and CDR2 (germline): DFQATT, SNEGSKA (reference sequence). Between the trimmed V and J ends, which lost 5 bases and 2 bases, there was a span of 9 bases. The CDR3 spells CSAGVFQETQYF. CDR3 nucleotide sequence: TGCAGTGCTGGGGTCTTTCAAGAGACCCAGTACTTC.

V is TRBV28 and J is TRBJ2-7; D may be TRBD1 or TRBD2 (6 bases each). Germline V gene lookup returns CDR1 MDHEN and CDR2 SYDVKM. This CDR3 region has 14 residues. Trimming removed 4 bases from V and 12 bases from J, with 22 bases in between. The CDR3 region is CASSSSRGPGKWYV. CDR3 DNA: TGTGCCAGCAGTTCAAGCCGGGGGCCTGGAAAGTGGTACGTC.

This clonotype has more than one count but fewer than ten. The chain uses TRBV7-9 and TRBJ1-2, with a possible D match to TRBD1 (5 bases). V was clipped by 2 bases and J by 10 bases, with 11 bases between them. Germline V CDR1 and CDR2: SEHNR, FQNEAQ (reference sequence). There are 12 residues in the CDR3. The CDR3 nucleotides read TGTGCCAGCAGCTTAAGTAACGGGGCCTACACCTTC. It encodes CASSLSNGAYTF.

J is TRBJ1-4 and V is TRBV11-2, with TRBD1 matching 7 bases. From germline, CDR1 is SGHAT and CDR2 FQNNGV. V gave up 8 bases and J gave up 2 bases; unmatched junction bases: 5. CDR3 length: 14 amino acids. The CDR3 loop reads CASRQQGTNEKLFF. Here the CDR3 DNA reads TGTGCCAGCCGCCAACAGGGGACTAATGAAAAACTGTTTTTT.

J is TRBJ1-5 and V is TRBV5-1; D is possibly TRBD1 (6 bases). The germline V gene has CDR1 SGHRS and CDR2 YFSETQ. This CDR3 has 13 residues. Trimming cost V 4 bases and J 5 bases, with 10 bases left between them. For the CDR3, the DNA is TGCGCCAGCAGCCACGAGGGGGATCAGCCCCAGCATTTT. As protein: CASSHEGDQPQHF.

This clonotype has a count of ten or more. The chain couples TRBV28 to TRBJ2-4; D is possibly TRBD1 (6 bases). CDR1 and CDR2 (germline): MDHEN, SYDVKM. Trimming removed 3 bases from V and 9 bases from J, with 21 bases in between. The CDR3 is 16 amino acids. This CDR3 reads CASSLGAPHGGSIQYF. CDR3 DNA: TGTGCCAGCAGTTTGGGGGCGCCCCATGGGGGAAGCATTCAGTACTTC.

This clonotype has a handful of counts. This CDR3 reads CASSLGTGKETQYF. DNA for the CDR3: TGCGCCAGCAGCTTGGGGACAGGGAAAGAGACCCAGTACTTC. The chain is built from TRBV5-1 and TRBJ2-5; TRBD1 agrees at 8 bases. The CDR3 totals 14 residues. J gave up 3 bases and V 0 bases, and 1 base lay outside the gene matches. Germline values: CDR1 SGHRS, CDR2 YFSETQ.

This clonotype has just a few counts. This chain links TRBV20-1 with TRBJ1-5; possibly TRBD1 for D (6 bases). CDR3 length equals 14 residues. The germline gives CDR1 DFQATT, CDR2 SNEGSKA (reference sequence). The CDR3 DNA reads TGCAGCAAAACACAGGGCTTGGGCAATCAGCCCCAGCATTTT. Its protein product is CSKTQGLGNQPQHF.